This T cell receptor beta chain was sequenced for a study of cytomegalovirus exposure and HLA in healthy donors. General study results and limits: In vitro confirmation showed a few CMV-associated chains to be CMV antigen specific. Prior analysis indicated that the majority of TCR beta V segments exhibited productivity approximately 87% or approximately 30% of the time. Among the most significant clusters, several appeared linked to common viral pathogens in a later analysis.

In regard to this clone: Its antigen is as yet unknown.

From germline, CDR1 is SQVTM and CDR2 ANQGSEA. CDR3 size: 12 residues. V lost 3 bases and J lost 8; bases outside the gene matches: 6. The primer mix had 60 Vbeta and 13 Jbeta primers. Clones were sequenced by immunoSEQ multiplex PCR, and TCRdb holds only the in-frame ones, with some missing. The table records 35,000 to 55,000 clones, over 60% of them present only once. The chain employs TRBV29-1 and TRBJ1-2; 7 bases map to TRBD1. Sample: PBMCs. This TCR came from a woman under 40 in good health and CMV-seronegative. The CDR3 reads CSVDRQGGGYTF. The CDR3 region has the DNA TGCAGCGTTGATCGACAGGGTGGAGGCTACACCTTC.